The TCR beta chain described here comes from a study of blood T cell repertoires in COVID-19. At the level of the study: COVID-19 samples collected from the United States, Italy and Spain covered acute and convalescent phases.

Germline V lookup: CDR1 LNHDA, CDR2 SQIVND (reference sequence). This CDR3 spans 15 amino acids. Losses at the gene ends were 7 bases for V and 1 base for J; bases not matched to a gene: 5. The method was immunoSEQ multiplex PCR; TCRdb's version includes in-frame clones alone and lacks a portion of them. This sample carries 150,000 to 200,000 clones, 70% to 90% of them seen once, and the ten largest clones take 1.5% to 2%. The receptor's source is a young man who had recovered from COVID-19. The specimen sequenced was peripheral blood. The V gene is TRBV19, the J gene TRBJ2-2, with 8 bases identical to TRBD1. In DNA form, the CDR3 reads TGTGCCAGTACCGCTGGACAGGGGAACACCGGGGAGCTGTTTTTT. Translation gives CASTAGQGNTGELFF.